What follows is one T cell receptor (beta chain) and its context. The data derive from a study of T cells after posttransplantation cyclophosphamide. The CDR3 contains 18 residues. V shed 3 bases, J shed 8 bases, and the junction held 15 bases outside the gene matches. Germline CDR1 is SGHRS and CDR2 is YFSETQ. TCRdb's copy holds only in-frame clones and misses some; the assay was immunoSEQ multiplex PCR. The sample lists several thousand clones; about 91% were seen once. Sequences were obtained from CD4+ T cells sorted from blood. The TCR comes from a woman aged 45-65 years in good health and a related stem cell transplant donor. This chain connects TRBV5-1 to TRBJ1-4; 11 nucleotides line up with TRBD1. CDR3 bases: TGCGCCAGCAGCTGGGGACAGGGGGGTTCCCGATATCAGGAAAAACTGTTTTTT. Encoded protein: CASSWGQGGSRYQEKLFF.